This T cell receptor beta chain was observed in a study of OX40 agonist ivuxolimab in advanced cancers. Study background: Partial responses were recorded for three patients, including one with hepatocellular carcinoma and two with cutaneous melanoma. Whole-study findings and limits: There was clonal expansion of CD4+ and CD8+ blood T cells by week 6 at 0.1 to 3.0 mg/kg. In the expanded peripheral T cells, antigen specificity was never determined.

The CDR3 sequence is 18 residues long. Germline-derived CDR1 and CDR2 are SGDLS and YYNGEE. J was trimmed by 4 bases and V by 0 bases; bases with no gene match: 12. Assay used: immunoSEQ multiplex PCR; TCRdb lists only in-frame clones, some missing. Of under 80,000 clones in the sample, 85% to 90% were seen once. Patients with a history of autoimmune disease or on systemic immunosuppression were excluded. A note on this clone: What it binds is unknown.

Sequenced here: CD4+ or CD8+ T cells sorted from blood, sampled in a trial of the OX40 agonist ivuxolimab. This clonotype was obtained from an adult with an advanced solid tumor such as melanoma, head and neck, liver or kidney cancer. This chain joins TRBV9 and TRBJ2-3, with 9 bases identical to TRBD2. The CDR3 sequence: CASSVEPSGSGSADTQYF. The CDR3 region has the DNA TGTGCCAGCAGCGTAGAACCGTCGGGTAGCGGGAGTGCAGATACGCAGTATTTT.